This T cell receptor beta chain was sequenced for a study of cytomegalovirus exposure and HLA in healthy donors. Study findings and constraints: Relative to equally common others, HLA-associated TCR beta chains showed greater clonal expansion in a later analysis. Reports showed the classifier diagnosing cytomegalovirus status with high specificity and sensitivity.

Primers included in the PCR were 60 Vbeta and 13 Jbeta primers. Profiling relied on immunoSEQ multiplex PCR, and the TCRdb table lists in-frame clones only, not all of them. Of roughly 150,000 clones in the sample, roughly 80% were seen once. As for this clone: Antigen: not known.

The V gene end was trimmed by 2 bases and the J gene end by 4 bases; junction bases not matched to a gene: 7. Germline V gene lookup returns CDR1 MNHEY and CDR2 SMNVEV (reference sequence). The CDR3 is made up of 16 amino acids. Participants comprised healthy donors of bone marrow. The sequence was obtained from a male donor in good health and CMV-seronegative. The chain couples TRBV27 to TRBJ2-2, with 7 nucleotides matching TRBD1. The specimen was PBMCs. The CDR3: CASSLRQGVGTGELFF. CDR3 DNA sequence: TGTGCCAGCAGTTTAAGGCAGGGGGTCGGCACCGGGGAGCTGTTTTTT.